Below, 21 T cell receptor beta chains from the same sample are listed, as sequenced in a study of blood T cell repertoires in COVID-19. The repertoire was sequenced with immunoSEQ multiplex PCR; TCRdb's copy has only in-frame clones and lacks some. Here the sample spans over 200,000 clones, almost 85% being singletons. Sequences were obtained from peripheral blood. Receptors originate from a woman in her thirties or forties with acute or convalescent COVID-19.

The chain is built from TRBV29-1 and TRBJ1-2; perhaps TRBD1 as D (6 bases). Per germline, CDR1 SQVTM and CDR2 ANQGSEA. Trimming removed 2 bases from V and 4 bases from J, with 11 bases in between. There are 13 residues in the CDR3. As DNA, the CDR3 is TGCAGCGTTGAATTACAGGGAAGCTATGGCTACACCTTC. Its protein is CSVELQGSYGYTF.

J is TRBJ2-7 and V is TRBV27; D gene uncertain. The CDR3 totals 11 residues. Germline lookup yields CDR1 MNHEY and CDR2 SMNVEV (reference sequence). Trimming shortened V by 6 bases and J by 3 bases, and 6 bases separated the two germline ends. Written as DNA, the CDR3 is TGTGCCAGCAGATCTAGCTACGAGCAGTACTTC. Protein sequence: CASRSSYEQYF.

V usage is TRBV10-2 and J usage is TRBJ2-1; 10 positions match TRBD2. The CDR3 spans 15 residues. Germline V gene lookup returns CDR1 WSHSY and CDR2 SAAADI. Losses at the gene ends were 4 bases for V and 9 bases for J; bases not matched to a gene: 9. This CDR3 is CASSALAGVGSEQFF. In DNA, the CDR3 is TGCGCCAGCAGTGCTCTAGCGGGAGTTGGGTCTGAGCAGTTCTTC.

CDR3 in DNA: TGTGCCAGCAGTCCTCGGACTAGCGGATACGAGCAGTACTTC. This translates into CASSPRTSGYEQYF. The chain is built from TRBV6-1 and TRBJ2-7; 10 bases align to TRBD2. The V segment lost 5 bases and the J segment 4 bases; nucleotides outside the gene matches: 5. Germline V gives CDR1 MNHNS, CDR2 SASEGT. The CDR3 is 14 amino acids.

The count of this clone is one. The gene calls are TRBV7-3 and TRBJ2-3; 10 bases are shared with TRBD2. The CDR3 is 15 residues long. J gave up 6 bases and V 0 bases, and 3 bases lay outside the gene matches. Germline V gene lookup returns CDR1 SGHTA and CDR2 FQGTGA. CDR3: CASSLTSGGLDTQYF. The CDR3 DNA follows: TGTGCCAGCAGCTTAACTAGCGGGGGGTTGGATACGCAGTATTTT.

This chain uses TRBV27 with TRBJ2-7, with D possibly being TRBD2 (5 bases). The V end lost 0 bases, the J end lost 5 bases, and 11 bases lay between the germline ends. Germline V gene lookup returns CDR1 MNHEY and CDR2 SMNVEV (reference sequence). The CDR3 runs 14 residues. The CDR3 protein is CASSLSGDVHEQYF. The CDR3 nucleotides are TGTGCCAGCAGTTTATCCGGGGATGTCCACGAGCAGTACTTC.

This chain joins TRBV18 and TRBJ2-7, with 7 bases aligning to TRBD2. The CDR3 runs 13 residues. Germline V gene sequence: CDR1 KGHSH, CDR2 LQKENI. V lost 5 bases and J lost 2; bases outside the gene matches: 3. Written as DNA, the CDR3 is TGTGCCAGCTCATTAGCGGGTACCTACGAGCAGTACTTC. It encodes CASSLAGTYEQYF.

This clone is a singleton in its sample. The same CDR3 can be traced to other DNA sequences in this sample. The chain has TRBV7-7 and TRBJ1-6; no clear D. The germline CDR1 and CDR2 sequences are SSHAT and FNYEAQ (reference sequence). The length of the CDR3 is 13 residues. V was pared by 3 bases and J by 10 bases, with 10 bases between. The chain's CDR3 is CASSLDRVSPLHF. The CDR3 DNA is TGTGCCAGCAGCTTGGATCGGGTCTCACCCCTCCACTTT.

The V and J genes are TRBV7-8 and TRBJ1-5; D may be TRBD1 (5 bases). V was cut by 5 bases and J by 4 bases, with 15 bases left in between. CDR3 size: 15 residues. Germline V gene lookup returns CDR1 SGHVS and CDR2 FQNEAQ. CDR3 nucleotides: TGTGCCAGCAGCCCCCGAGCGGGACCGAATCAGCCCCAGCATTTT. As protein: CASSPRAGPNQPQHF.

This clone was observed many times. The V call is TRBV3-1 (or the pseudogene TRBV3-2), the J call TRBJ2-7, with 9 bases that match TRBD2. The CDR3 is 18 residues long. V gave up 6 bases and J gave up 3 bases; unmatched junction bases: 18. CDR1 is LGHDT, CDR2 YNNKEL, per germline (reference sequence). The CDR3 sequence is CASRWGLAPTKPFYEQYF. CDR3 coding DNA: TGTGCCAGCAGGTGGGGACTAGCTCCCACTAAGCCTTTCTACGAGCAGTACTTC.

The rearrangement uses TRBV11-3 and TRBJ1-2, with a weak D call TRBD1 (5 bases). V was cut by 0 bases and J by 2 bases, with 25 bases left in between. CDR3 length equals 20 residues. The V gene's germline CDR1 is SGHNT and CDR2 YENEEA. The CDR3 reads CASSLESLSTVPGPNYGYTF. The CDR3 DNA is TGTGCCAGCAGCTTAGAATCCCTATCGACAGTCCCAGGGCCCAACTATGGCTACACCTTC.

J is TRBJ2-7 and V is TRBV20-1; 10 positions match TRBD2. Germline CDR1 reads DFQATT; CDR2 reads SNEGSKA (reference sequence). The CDR3 extends over 14 amino acids. The trim removed 3 bases at V and 4 bases at J, leaving 6 bases unmatched. Here the CDR3 DNA reads TGCAGTGCTAGTACGGGACTAGCGTTTTACGAGCAGTACTTC. Protein sequence: CSASTGLAFYEQYF.

The chain links TRBV5-5 to TRBJ2-2, with 9 positions matching TRBD2. CDR3 length: 16 amino acids. V lost 1 base and J lost 3; bases outside the gene matches: 4. CDR1 and CDR2 from the germline V gene are SGHKS and YYEKEE (reference sequence). The CDR3 sequence: CASSLSRGGDTGELFF. The CDR3 DNA reads as TGTGCCAGCAGCTTGTCGCGCGGGGGGGACACCGGGGAGCTGTTTTTT.

Notes on this clone: The same CDR3 can be traced to other DNA sequences in this sample. V and J are TRBV4-3 and TRBJ1-6; maybe TRBD1 (5 bases). Germline CDR1 reads LGHNA; CDR2 reads YSLEER. The CDR3 length is 14 residues. V was cut by 2 bases and J by 7 bases, with 9 bases left in between. The CDR3 DNA reads as TGCGCCAGCAGCCAACAGGGCGGCAATTCACCCCTCCACTTT. As protein: CASSQQGGNSPLHF.

The gene calls are TRBV24-1 and TRBJ2-1; 9 nucleotides match TRBD2. Germline values: CDR1 KGHDR, CDR2 SFDVKD. The CDR3 contains 16 residues. V shed 3 bases, J shed 6 bases, and the junction held 8 bases outside the gene matches. CDR3: CATSDNRAGGGNEQFF. The CDR3 DNA sequence: TGTGCCACCAGTGATAATCGGGCGGGAGGGGGCAATGAGCAGTTCTTC.

The chain couples TRBV18 to TRBJ2-5, with 7 bases fitting TRBD1. CDR1 is KGHSH, CDR2 LQKENI, per germline. The CDR3 has 13 amino acids. J gave up 2 bases and V 6 bases, and 3 bases lay outside the gene matches. CDR3 in amino acids: CASSQGVQETQYF. CDR3 DNA sequence: TGTGCCAGCTCGCAGGGGGTACAAGAGACCCAGTACTTC.

CDR3 region: CASSLTGTGDTGELFF. In DNA, the CDR3 is TGTGCCAGCAGCCTCACAGGGACAGGGGACACCGGGGAGCTGTTTTTT. The rearrangement uses TRBV3-1 (or the pseudogene TRBV3-2) and TRBJ2-2; TRBD1 matches at 10 bases. V shed 4 bases, J shed 3 bases, and the junction held 5 bases outside the gene matches. The CDR3 loop spans 16 amino acids. The germline V gene has CDR1 LGHDT and CDR2 YNNKEL (reference sequence).

The J gene is TRBJ2-7, the V gene TRBV5-1; 9 nucleotides align to TRBD2. The CDR3 runs to 16 residues. The germline V gene encodes CDR1 SGHRS and CDR2 YFSETQ. V trimming: 0 bases; J trimming: 4 bases; junction bases outside the gene matches: 8. The CDR3 DNA is TGCGCCAGCAGCTTGGAAGTCGCGGGGGGGAAGTACGAGCAGTACTTC. The encoded protein is CASSLEVAGGKYEQYF.

The chain has TRBV10-3 and TRBJ1-1; possible D gene TRBD1, 5 bases. V was cut by 2 bases and J by 1 base, with 11 bases left in between. Germline lookup yields CDR1 ENHRY and CDR2 SYGVKD. The CDR3 runs to 15 residues. Here the CDR3 reads CAISETGRQNTEAFF. For the CDR3, the DNA is TGTGCCATCAGTGAGACAGGCAGACAGAACACTGAAGCTTTCTTT.

The chain is built from TRBV9 and TRBJ2-7, with TRBD2 matching over 16 bases. The V and J ends lost 3 bases and 5 bases, in that order; junction bases with no gene match: 2. CDR1 and CDR2 (germline): SGDLS, YYNGEE. The CDR3 is made up of 15 amino acids. CDR3: CASSDGTSGRDEQYF. CDR3 nucleotides: TGTGCCAGCAGCGACGGGACTAGCGGGAGGGACGAGCAGTACTTC.

This clone turned up a few times. The chain combines TRBV10-3 with TRBJ2-2, with 12 bases that match TRBD2. The V and J ends lost 0 bases and 4 bases, in that order; junction bases with no gene match: 9. CDR1 ENHRY and CDR2 SYGVKD come from the germline V gene. The CDR3 runs 19 residues. The CDR3 protein is CAISESTPSGGDSTGELFF. CDR3 DNA sequence: TGTGCCATCAGTGAGTCGACGCCTAGCGGGGGGGATAGCACCGGGGAGCTGTTTTTT.